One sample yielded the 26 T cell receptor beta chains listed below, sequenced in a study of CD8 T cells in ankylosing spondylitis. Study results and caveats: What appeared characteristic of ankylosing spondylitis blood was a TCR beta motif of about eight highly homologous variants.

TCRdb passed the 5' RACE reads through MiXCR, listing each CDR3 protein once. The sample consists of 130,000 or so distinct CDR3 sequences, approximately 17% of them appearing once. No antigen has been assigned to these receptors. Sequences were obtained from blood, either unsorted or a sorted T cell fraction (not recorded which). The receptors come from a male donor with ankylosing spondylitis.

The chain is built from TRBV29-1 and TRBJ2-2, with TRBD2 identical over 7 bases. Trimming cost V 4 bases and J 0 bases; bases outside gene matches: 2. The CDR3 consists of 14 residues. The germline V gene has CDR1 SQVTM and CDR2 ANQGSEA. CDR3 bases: TGCAGCGTTGTGGGGGGGGCGAACACCGGGGAGCTGTTTTTT. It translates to CSVVGGANTGELFF.

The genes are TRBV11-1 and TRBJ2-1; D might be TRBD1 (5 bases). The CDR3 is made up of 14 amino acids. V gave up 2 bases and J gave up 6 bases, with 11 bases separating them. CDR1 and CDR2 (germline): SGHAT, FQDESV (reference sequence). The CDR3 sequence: CASSLQGLGNEQFF. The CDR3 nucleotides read TGTGCCAGCAGCTTACAGGGCTTAGGCAATGAGCAGTTCTTC.

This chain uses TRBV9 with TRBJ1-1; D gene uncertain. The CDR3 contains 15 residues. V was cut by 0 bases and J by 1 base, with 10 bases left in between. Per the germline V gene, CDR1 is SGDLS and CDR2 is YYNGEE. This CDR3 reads CASSVGGAGNTEAFF. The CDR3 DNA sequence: TGTGCCAGCAGCGTAGGAGGTGCGGGGAACACTGAAGCTTTCTTT.

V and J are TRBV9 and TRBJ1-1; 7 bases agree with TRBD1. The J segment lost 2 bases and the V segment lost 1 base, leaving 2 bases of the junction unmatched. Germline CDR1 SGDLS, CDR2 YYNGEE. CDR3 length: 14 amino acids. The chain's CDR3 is CASSVSGGNTEAFF. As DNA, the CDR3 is TGTGCCAGCAGCGTATCAGGGGGAAACACTGAAGCTTTCTTT.

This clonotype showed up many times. Here the CDR3 reads CSVEVGRKDYLNEQFF. CDR3 nucleotides: TGCAGCGTTGAGGTGGGGCGGAAGGATTACCTCAATGAGCAGTTCTTC. The gene calls are TRBV29-1 and TRBJ2-1, with D possibly matching TRBD1 (5 bases). Germline CDR1 reads SQVTM; CDR2 reads ANQGSEA. V dropped 3 bases and J dropped 6 bases, with 21 bases sitting between them. This CDR3 region has 16 residues.

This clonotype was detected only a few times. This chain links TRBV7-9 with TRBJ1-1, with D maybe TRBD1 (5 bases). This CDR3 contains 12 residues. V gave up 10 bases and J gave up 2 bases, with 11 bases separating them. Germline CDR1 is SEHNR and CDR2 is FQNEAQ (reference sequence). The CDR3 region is CAIAQGNTEAFF. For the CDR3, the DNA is TGTGCCATCGCGCAGGGTAACACTGAAGCTTTCTTT.

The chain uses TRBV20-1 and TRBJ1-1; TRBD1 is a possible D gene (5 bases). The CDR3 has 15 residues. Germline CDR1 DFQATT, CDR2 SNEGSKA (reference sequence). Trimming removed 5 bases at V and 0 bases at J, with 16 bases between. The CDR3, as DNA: TGCAGTGCTTCCCCTCGGGTCAGGGTGAACACTGAAGCTTTCTTT. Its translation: CSASPRVRVNTEAFF.

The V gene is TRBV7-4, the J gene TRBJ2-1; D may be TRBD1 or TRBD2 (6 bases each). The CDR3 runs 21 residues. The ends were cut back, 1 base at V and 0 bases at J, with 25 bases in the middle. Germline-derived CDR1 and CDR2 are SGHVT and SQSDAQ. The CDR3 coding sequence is TGTGCCAGCAGCTTAGTTCAGGGGACTTTCCCCCGACGGGGCTCCTACAATGAGCAGTTCTTC. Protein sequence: CASSLVQGTFPRRGSYNEQFF.

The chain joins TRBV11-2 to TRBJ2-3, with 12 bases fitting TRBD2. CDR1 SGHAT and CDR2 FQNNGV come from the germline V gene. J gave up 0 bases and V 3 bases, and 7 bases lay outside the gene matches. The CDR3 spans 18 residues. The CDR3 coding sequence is TGTGCCAGCAGCTTGCACCTAGCGGGAGGGGTGAGCACAGATACGCAGTATTTT. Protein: CASSLHLAGGVSTDTQYF.

The DNA of the CDR3 is TGTGCTAGGGCCTCTTTCCGGGACAGGGAAGGCGGGGAGCTGTTTTTT. It encodes CARASFRDREGGELFF. The J gene is TRBJ2-2, the V gene TRBV12-5; 9 bases fit TRBD1. This CDR3 comprises 16 residues. CDR1 is LGHNT and CDR2 is FRNRAP in the germline V gene. Unmatched junction bases numbered 15, after V lost 9 bases and J lost 7 bases.

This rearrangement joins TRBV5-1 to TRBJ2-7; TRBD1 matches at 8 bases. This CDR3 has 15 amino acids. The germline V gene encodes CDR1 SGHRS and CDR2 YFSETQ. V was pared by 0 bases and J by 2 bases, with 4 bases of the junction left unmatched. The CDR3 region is CASSLVWTGPYEQYF. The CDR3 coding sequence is TGCGCCAGCAGCTTGGTCTGGACAGGGCCCTACGAGCAGTACTTC.

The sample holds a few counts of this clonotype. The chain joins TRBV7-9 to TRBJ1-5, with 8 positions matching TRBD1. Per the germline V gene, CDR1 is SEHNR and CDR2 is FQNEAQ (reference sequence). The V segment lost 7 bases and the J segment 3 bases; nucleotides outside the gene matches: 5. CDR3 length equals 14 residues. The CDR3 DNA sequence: TGTGCCAGCACTAGGACAGGGAACAATCAGCCCCAGCATTTT. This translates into CASTRTGNNQPQHF.

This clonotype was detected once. The CDR3 here is CASSFSRPYEQYF. CDR3 nucleotide sequence: TGTGCCAGCAGTTTCAGTAGGCCCTACGAGCAGTACTTC. The rearrangement joins TRBV12-3 or TRBV12-4 to TRBJ2-7, with D unclear. The CDR3 length is 13 residues. The V end lost 3 bases, the J end lost 2 bases, and 8 bases lay between the germline ends.

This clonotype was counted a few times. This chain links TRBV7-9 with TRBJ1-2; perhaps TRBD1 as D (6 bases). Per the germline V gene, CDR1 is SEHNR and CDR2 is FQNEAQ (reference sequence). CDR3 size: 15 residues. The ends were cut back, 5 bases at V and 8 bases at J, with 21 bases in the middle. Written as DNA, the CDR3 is TGTGCCAGCAGCCCACGGACAGCCCCCCTGTCGGGCTACACCTTC. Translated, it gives CASSPRTAPLSGYTF.

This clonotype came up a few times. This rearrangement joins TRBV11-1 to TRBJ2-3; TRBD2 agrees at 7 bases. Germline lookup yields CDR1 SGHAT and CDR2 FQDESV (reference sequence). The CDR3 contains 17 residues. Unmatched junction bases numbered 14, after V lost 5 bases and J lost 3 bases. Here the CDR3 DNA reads TGTGCCAGCAGCCCACACCGGGGGGAGGCAGGAACAGATACGCAGTATTTT. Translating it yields CASSPHRGEAGTDTQYF.

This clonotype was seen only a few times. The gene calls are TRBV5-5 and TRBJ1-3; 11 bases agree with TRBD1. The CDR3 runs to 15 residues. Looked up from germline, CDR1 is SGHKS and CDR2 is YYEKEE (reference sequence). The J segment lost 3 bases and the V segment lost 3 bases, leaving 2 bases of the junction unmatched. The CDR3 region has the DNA TGTGCCAGCAGCTCGGACAGGGGGCTTGGAAACACCATATATTTT. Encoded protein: CASSSDRGLGNTIYF.

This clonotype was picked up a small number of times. DNA for the CDR3: TGTGCCAGCAGTCTAGGAACACCACAGGGACAGTTCTTC. This sequence encodes CASSLGTPQGQFF. The chain carries TRBV25-1 and TRBJ2-1; weak D call: TRBD1 (6 bases). V was cut by 5 bases and J by 13 bases, with 18 bases left in between. This CDR3 region has 13 residues. Germline V gives CDR1 MGHDK, CDR2 SYGVNS.

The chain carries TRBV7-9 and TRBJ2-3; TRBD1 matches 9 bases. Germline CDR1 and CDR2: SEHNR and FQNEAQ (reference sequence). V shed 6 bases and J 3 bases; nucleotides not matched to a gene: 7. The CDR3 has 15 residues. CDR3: CASSPRQGGTDTQYF. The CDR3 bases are TGTGCCAGCAGTCCGCGACAGGGGGGGACAGATACGCAGTATTTT.

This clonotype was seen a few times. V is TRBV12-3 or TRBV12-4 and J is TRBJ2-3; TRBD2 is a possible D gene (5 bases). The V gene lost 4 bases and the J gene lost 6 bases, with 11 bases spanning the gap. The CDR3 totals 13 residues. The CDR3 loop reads CASSWESPDTQYF. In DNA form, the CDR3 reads TGTGCCAGCAGTTGGGAGTCCCCCGATACGCAGTATTTT.

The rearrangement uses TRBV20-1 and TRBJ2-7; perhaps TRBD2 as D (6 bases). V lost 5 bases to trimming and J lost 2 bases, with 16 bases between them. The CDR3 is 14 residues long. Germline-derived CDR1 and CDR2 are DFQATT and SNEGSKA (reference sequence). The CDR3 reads CSASHSGATYEQYF. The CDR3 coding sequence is TGCAGTGCTTCGCACTCGGGAGCGACCTACGAGCAGTACTTC.

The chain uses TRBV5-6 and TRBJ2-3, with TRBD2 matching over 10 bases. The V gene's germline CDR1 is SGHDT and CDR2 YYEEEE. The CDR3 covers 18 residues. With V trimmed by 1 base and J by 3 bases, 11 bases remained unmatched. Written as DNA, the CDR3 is TGTGCCAGCAGCTTGCGGGTACGGGCTAGCGGGAGTACAGATACGCAGTATTTT. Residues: CASSLRVRASGSTDTQYF.

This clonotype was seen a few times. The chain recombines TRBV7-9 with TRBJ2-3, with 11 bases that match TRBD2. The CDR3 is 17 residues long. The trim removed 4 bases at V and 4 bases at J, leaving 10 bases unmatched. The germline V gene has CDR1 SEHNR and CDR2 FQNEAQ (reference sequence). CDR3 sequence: CASSSTELAGVADTQYF. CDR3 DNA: TGTGCCAGCAGCTCCACCGAACTAGCGGGAGTTGCAGATACGCAGTATTTT.

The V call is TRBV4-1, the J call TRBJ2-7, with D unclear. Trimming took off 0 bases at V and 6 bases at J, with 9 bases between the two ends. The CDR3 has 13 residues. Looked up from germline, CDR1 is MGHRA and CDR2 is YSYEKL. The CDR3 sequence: CASSQEAGGEQYF. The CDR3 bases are TGCGCCAGCAGCCAAGAGGCTGGCGGCGAGCAGTACTTC.

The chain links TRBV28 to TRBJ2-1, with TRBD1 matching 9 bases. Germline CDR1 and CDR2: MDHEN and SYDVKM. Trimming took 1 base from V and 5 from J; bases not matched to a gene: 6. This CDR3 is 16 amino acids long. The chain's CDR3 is CASSLYRGQVDNEQFF. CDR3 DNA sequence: TGTGCCAGCAGTTTATACAGGGGGCAGGTCGACAATGAGCAGTTCTTC.

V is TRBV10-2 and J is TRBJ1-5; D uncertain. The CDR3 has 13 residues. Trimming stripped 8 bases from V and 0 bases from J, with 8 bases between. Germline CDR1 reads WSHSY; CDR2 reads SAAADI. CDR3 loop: CASQEYSNQPQHF. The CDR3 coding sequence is TGCGCCAGCCAAGAGTATAGCAATCAGCCCCAGCATTTT.

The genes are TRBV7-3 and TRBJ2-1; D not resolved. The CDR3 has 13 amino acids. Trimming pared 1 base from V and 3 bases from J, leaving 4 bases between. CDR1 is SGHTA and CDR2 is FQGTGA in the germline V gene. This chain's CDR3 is CASSLRGYNEQFF. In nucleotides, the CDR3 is TGTGCCAGCAGCTTAAGGGGCTACAATGAGCAGTTCTTC.